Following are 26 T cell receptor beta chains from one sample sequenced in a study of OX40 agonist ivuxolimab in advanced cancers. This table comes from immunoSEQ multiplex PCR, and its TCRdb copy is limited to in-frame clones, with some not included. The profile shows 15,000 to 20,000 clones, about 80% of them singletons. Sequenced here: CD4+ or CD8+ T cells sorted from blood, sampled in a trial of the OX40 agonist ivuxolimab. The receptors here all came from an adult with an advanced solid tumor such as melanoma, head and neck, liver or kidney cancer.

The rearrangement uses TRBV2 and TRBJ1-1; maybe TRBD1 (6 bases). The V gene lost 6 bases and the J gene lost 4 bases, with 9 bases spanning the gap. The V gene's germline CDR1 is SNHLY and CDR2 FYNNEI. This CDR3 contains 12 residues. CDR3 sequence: CASSRDITEAFF. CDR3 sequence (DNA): TGTGCCAGCAGCCGGGACATCACTGAAGCTTTCTTT.

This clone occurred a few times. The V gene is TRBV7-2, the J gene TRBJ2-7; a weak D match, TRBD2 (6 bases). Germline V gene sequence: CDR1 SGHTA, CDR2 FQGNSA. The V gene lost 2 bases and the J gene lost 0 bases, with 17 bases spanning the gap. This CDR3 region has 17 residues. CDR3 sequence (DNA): TGTGCCAGCAGCTTATACCGTGATCCGACTAGCTCCTACGAGCAGTACTTC. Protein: CASSLYRDPTSSYEQYF.

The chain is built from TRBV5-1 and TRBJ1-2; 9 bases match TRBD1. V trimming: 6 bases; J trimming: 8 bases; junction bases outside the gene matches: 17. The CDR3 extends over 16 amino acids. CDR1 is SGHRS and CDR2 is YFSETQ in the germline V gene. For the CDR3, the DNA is TGCGCCAGCACCCCGGGACAGGGTTTGTCTGGCGAGGGCTACACCTTC. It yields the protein CASTPGQGLSGEGYTF.

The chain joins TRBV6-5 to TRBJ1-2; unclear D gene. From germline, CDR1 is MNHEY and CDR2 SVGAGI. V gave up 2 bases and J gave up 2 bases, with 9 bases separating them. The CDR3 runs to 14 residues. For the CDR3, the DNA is TGTGCCAGCAGTTACGGGCAGTCGAACTATGGCTACACCTTC. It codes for CASSYGQSNYGYTF.

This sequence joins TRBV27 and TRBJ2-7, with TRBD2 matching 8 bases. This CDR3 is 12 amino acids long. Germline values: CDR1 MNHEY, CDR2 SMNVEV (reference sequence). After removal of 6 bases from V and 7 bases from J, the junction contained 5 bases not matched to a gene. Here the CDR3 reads CASRTGGREQYF. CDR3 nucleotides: TGTGCCAGCAGAACGGGGGGGCGTGAGCAGTACTTC.

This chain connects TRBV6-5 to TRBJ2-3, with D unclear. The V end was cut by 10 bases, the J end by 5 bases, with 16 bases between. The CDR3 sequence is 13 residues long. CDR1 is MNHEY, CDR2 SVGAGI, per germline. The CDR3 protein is CATDPLRGDTQYF. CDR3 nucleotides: TGTGCCACCGACCCGCTCCGAGGAGATACGCAGTATTTT.

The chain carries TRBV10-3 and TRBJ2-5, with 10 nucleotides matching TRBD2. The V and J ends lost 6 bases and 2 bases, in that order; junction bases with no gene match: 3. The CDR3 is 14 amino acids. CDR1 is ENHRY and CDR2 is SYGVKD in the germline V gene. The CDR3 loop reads CAIRASGGQETQYF. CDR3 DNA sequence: TGTGCCATCAGGGCTAGCGGGGGTCAAGAGACCCAGTACTTC.

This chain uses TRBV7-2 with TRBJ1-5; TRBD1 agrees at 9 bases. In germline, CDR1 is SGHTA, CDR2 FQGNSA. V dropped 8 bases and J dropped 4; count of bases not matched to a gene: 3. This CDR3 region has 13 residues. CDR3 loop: CASAGQGNQPQHF. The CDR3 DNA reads TGTGCCAGCGCGGGACAGGGTAATCAGCCCCAGCATTTT.

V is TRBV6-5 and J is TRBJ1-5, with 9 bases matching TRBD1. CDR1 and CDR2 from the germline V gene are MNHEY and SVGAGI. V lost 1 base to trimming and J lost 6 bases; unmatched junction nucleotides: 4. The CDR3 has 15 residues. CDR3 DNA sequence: TGTGCCAGCAGTTACTTCGGACAGGGGAGTCAGCCCCAGCATTTT. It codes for CASSYFGQGSQPQHF.

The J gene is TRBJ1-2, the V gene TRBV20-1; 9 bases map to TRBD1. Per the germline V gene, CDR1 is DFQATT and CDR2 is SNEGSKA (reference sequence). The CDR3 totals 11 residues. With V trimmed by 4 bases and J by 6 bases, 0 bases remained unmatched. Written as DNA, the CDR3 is TGCAGTGCTAACAGGGGGCATGGCTACACCTTC. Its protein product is CSANRGHGYTF.

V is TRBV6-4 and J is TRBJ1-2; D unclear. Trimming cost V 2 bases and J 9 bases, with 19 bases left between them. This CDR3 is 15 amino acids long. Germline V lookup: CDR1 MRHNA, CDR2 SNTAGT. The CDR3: CASSDPTRAVGSYTF. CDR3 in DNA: TGTGCCAGCAGTGACCCGACGAGGGCGGTCGGGAGCTACACCTTC.

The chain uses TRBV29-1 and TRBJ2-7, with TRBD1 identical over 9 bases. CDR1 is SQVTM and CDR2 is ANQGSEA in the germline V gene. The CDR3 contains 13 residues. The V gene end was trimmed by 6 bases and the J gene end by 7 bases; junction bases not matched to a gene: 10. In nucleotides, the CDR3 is TGCAGCGTACCGGGACAGGGCACGGGGGAGCAGTACTTC. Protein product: CSVPGQGTGEQYF.

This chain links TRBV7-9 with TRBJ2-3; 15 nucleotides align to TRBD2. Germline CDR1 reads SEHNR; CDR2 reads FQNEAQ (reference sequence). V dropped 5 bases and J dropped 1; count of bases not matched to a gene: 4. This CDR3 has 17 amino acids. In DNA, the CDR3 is TGTGCCAGCAGCCCCGGACTAGCGGGGGGGCGCACAGATACGCAGTATTTT. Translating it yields CASSPGLAGGRTDTQYF.

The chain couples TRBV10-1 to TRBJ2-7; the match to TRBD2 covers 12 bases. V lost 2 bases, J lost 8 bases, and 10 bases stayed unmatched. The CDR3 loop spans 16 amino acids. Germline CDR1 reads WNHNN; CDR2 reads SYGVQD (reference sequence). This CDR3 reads CASSEARTSGASQQYF. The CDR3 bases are TGCGCCAGCAGTGAGGCCAGGACTAGCGGGGCCAGTCAGCAGTACTTC.

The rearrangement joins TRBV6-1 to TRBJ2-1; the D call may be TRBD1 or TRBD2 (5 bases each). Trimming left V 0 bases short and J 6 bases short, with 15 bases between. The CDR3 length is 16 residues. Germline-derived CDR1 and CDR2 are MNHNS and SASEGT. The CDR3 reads CASSEALWDPINEQFF. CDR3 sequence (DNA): TGTGCCAGCAGTGAAGCGCTATGGGACCCAATCAATGAGCAGTTCTTC.

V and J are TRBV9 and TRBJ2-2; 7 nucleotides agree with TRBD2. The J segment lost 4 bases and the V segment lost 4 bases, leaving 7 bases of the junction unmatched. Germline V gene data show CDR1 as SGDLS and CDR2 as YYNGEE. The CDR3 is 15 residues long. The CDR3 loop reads CASSTPSGLTGELFF. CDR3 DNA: TGTGCCAGCAGCACCCCTAGCGGCCTCACCGGGGAGCTGTTTTTT. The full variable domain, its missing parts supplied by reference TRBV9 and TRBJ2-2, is DSGVTQTPKHLITATGQRVTLRCSPRSGDLSVYWYQQSLDQGLQFLIQYYNGEERAKGNILERFSAQQFPDLHSELNLSSLELGDSALYFCASSTPSGLTGELFFGEGSRLTVL.

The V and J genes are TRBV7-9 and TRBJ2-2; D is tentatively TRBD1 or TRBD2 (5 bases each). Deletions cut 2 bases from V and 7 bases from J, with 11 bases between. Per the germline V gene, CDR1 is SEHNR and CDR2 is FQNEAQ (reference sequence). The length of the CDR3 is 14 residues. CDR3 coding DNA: TGTGCCAGCAGCTTAAGAGGGGTAGTCGGGGAGCTGTTTTTT. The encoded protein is CASSLRGVVGELFF. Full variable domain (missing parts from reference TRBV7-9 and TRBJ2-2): DTGVSQNPRHKITKRGQNVTFRCDPISEHNRLYWYRQTLGQGPEFLTYFQNEAQLEKSRLLSDRFSAERPKGSFSTLEIQRTEQGDSAMYLCASSLRGVVGELFFGEGSRLTVL.

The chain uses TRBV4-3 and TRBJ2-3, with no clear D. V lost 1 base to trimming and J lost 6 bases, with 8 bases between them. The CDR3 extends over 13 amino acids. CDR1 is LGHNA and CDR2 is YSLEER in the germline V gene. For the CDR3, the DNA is TGCGCCAGCAGCCAAGTAATGAGGGATACGCAGTATTTT. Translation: CASSQVMRDTQYF.

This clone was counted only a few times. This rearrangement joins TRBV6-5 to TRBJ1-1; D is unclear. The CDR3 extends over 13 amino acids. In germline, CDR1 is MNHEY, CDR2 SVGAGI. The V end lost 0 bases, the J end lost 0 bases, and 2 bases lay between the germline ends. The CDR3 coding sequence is TGTGCCAGCAGTTACTCGGTGAACACTGAAGCTTTCTTT. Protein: CASSYSVNTEAFF.

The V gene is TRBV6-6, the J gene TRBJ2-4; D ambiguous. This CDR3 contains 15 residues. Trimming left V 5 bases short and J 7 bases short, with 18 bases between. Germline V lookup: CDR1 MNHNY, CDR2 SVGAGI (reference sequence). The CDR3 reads CASSKGEAVTNIQYF. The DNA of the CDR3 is TGTGCCAGCAGTAAGGGTGAGGCGGTAACGAACATTCAGTACTTC.

The CDR3 sequence is CASSRDYQNTEAFF. The CDR3 DNA follows: TGTGCCAGCAGCCGAGATTACCAGAACACTGAAGCTTTCTTT. The V gene is TRBV21-1, the J gene TRBJ1-1. TRBV21-1 is marked as a pseudogene. This CDR3 region has 14 residues.

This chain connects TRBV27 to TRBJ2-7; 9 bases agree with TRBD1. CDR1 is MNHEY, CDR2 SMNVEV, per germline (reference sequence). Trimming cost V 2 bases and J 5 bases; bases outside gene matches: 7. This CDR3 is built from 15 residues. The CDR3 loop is CASSLGWTGEHEQYF. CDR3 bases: TGTGCCAGCAGTTTAGGATGGACAGGGGAACACGAGCAGTACTTC.

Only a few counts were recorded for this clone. Written as DNA, the CDR3 is TGTGCCAGCAGTTCCCCGGGACAGGGAAAATCACCCCTCCACTTT. Translation: CASSSPGQGKSPLHF. V gene TRBV28 combines with J gene TRBJ1-6, with 9 bases identical to TRBD1. V dropped 4 bases and J dropped 10; count of bases not matched to a gene: 8. The CDR3 is 15 amino acids. The V gene's germline CDR1 is MDHEN and CDR2 SYDVKM.

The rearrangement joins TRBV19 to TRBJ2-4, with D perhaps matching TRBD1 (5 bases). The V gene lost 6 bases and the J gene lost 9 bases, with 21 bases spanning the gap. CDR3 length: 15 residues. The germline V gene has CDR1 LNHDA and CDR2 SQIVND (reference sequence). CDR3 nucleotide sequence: TGTGCCAGTAGCCTCCGCACAGGAGACGTTGCCATTCAGTACTTC. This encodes CASSLRTGDVAIQYF.

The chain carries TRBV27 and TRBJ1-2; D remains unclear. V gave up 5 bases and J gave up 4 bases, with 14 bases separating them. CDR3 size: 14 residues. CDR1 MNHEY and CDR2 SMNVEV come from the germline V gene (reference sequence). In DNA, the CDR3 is TGTGCCAGCAGTCCGTCGGGCGGATTCTATGGCTACACCTTC. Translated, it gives CASSPSGGFYGYTF.

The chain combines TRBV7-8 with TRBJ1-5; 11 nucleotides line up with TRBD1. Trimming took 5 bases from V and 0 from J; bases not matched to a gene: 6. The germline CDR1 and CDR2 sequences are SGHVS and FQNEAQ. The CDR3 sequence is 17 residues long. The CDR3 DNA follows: TGTGCCAGCAGCGCGGGACAGGGGGTCTATAGCAATCAGCCCCAGCATTTT. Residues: CASSAGQGVYSNQPQHF.